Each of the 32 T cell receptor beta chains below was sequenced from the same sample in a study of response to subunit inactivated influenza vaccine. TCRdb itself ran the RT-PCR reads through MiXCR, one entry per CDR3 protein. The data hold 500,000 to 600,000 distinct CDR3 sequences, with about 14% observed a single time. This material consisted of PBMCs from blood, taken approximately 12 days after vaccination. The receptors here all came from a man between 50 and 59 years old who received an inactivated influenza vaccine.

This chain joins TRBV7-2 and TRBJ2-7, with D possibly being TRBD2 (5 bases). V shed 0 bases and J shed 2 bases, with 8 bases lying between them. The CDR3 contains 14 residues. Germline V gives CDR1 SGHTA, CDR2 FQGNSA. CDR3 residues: CASSLAQRAYEQYF. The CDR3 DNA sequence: TGTGCCAGCAGCTTAGCGCAGAGGGCCTACGAGCAGTACTTC. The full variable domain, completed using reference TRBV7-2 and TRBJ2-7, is GAGVSQSPSNKVTEKGKDVELRCDPISGHTALYWYRQSLGQGLEFLIYFQGNSAPDKSGLPSDRFSAERTGGSVSTLTIQRTQQEDSAVYLCASSLAQRAYEQYFGPGTRLTVT.

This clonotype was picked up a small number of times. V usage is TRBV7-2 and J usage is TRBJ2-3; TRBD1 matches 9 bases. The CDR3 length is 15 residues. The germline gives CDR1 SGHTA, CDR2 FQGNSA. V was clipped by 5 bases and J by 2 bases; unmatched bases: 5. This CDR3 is CASSVQGANTDTQYF. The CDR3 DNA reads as TGTGCCAGCAGCGTACAGGGGGCTAACACAGATACGCAGTATTTT.

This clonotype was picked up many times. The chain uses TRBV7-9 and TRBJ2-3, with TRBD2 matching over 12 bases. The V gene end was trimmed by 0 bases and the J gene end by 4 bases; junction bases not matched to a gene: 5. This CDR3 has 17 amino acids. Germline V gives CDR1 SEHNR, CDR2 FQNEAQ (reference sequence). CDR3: CASSLARLAGASDTQYF. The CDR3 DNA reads TGTGCCAGCAGCTTAGCGCGACTAGCGGGGGCCTCAGATACGCAGTATTTT.

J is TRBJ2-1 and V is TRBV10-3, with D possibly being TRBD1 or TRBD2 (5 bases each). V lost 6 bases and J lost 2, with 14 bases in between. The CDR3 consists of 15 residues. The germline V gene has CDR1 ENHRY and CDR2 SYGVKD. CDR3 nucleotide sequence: TGTGCCATCAGGTCGCGTCGGGGCCCCTACAATGAGCAGTTCTTC. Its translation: CAIRSRRGPYNEQFF.

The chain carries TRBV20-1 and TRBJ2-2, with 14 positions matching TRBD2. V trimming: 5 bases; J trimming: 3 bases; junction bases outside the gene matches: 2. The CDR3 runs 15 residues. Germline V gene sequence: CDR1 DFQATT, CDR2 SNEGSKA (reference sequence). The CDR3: CSALGLAGDTGELFF. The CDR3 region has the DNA TGCAGTGCTTTGGGACTAGCGGGAGACACCGGGGAGCTGTTTTTT.

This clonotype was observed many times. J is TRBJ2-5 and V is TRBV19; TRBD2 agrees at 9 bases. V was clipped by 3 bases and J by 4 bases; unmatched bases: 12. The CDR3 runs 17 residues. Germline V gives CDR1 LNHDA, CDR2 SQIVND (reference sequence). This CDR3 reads CASSIGDPSGVRETQYF. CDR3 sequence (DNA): TGTGCCAGTAGTATCGGCGACCCTAGCGGGGTTCGAGAGACCCAGTACTTC.

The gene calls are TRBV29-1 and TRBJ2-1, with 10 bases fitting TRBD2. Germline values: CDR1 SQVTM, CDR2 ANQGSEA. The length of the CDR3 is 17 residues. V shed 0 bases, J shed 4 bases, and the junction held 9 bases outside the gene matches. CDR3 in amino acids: CSVEELSSGSYYNEQFF. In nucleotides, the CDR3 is TGCAGCGTTGAAGAGCTGTCTAGCGGGAGTTATTACAATGAGCAGTTCTTC.

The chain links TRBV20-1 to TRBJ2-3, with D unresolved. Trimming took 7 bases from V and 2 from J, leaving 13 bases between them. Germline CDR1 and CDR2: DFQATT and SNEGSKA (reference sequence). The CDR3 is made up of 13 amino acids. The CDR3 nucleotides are TGCAGTGAGGTACCGGGTCCCACAGATACGCAGTATTTT. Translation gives CSEVPGPTDTQYF.

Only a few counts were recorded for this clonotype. CDR3 bases: TGTGCCAGCAGCCAAGAGGTAGGCGGGAGGAGAAACAATGAGCAGTTCTTC. This gives the protein CASSQEVGGRRNNEQFF. The V and J genes are TRBV4-2 and TRBJ2-1; the match to TRBD2 covers 8 bases. The CDR3 contains 17 residues. Germline values: CDR1 LGHNA, CDR2 YNFKEQ. V trimming: 0 bases; J trimming: 5 bases; junction bases outside the gene matches: 9.

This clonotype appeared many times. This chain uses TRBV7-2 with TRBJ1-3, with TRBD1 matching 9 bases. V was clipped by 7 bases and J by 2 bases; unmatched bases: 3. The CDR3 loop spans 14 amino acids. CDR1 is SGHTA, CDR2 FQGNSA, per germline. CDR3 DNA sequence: TGTGCCAGCACCGGGACAGGGACTGGAAACACCATATATTTT. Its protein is CASTGTGTGNTIYF.

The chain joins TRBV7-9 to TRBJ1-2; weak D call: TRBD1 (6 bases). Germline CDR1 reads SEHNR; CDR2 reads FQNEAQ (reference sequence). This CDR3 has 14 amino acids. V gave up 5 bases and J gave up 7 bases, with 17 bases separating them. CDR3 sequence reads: CASSPPGRGLGYTF. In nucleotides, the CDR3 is TGTGCCAGCAGCCCCCCGGGCAGGGGCCTTGGCTACACCTTC.

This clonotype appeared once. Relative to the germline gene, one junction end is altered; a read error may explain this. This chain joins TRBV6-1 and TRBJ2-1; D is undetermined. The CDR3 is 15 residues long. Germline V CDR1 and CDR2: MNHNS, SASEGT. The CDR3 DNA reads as TGTGCCAGCAGAGAAGGCCCAGGTCCTTTCAATGAGCAGTTCTTC. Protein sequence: CASREGPGPFNEQFF.

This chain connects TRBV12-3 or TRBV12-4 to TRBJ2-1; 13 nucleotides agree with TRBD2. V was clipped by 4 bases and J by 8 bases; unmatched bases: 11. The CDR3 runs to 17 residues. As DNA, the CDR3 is TGTGCCAGCAGTTCGGGACTAGCGGGACCCCCGATCCATGAGCAGTTCTTC. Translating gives CASSSGLAGPPIHEQFF.

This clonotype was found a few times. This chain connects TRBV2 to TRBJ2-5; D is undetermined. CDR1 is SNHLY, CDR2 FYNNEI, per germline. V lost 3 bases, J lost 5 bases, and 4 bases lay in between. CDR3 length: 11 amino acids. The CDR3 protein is CASSDGETQYF. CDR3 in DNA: TGTGCCAGCAGTGATGGGGAGACCCAGTACTTC.

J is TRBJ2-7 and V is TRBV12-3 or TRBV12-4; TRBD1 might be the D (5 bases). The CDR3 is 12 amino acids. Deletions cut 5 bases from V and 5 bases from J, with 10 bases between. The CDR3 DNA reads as TGTGCCAGCAGTATCCAGGGTAACGAGCAGTACTTC. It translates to CASSIQGNEQYF.

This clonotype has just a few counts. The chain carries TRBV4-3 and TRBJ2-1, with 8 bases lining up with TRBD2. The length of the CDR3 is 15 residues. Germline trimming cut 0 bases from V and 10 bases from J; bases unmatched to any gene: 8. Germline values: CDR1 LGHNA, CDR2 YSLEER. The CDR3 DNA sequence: TGCGCCAGCAGCCAAGATATAGGGCTAGCGGGCGAGCAGTTCTTC. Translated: CASSQDIGLAGEQFF.

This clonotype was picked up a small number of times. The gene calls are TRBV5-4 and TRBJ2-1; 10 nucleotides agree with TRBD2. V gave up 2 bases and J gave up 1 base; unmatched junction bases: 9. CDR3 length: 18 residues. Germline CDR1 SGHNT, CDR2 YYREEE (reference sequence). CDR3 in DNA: TGTGCCAGCAGCTTTCTTAGTAGCGGGGGGCTTTCCTACAATGAGCAGTTCTTC. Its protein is CASSFLSSGGLSYNEQFF.

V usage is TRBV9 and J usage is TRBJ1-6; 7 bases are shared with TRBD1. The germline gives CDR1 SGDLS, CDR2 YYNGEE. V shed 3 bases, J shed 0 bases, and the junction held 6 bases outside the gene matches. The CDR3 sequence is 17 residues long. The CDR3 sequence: CASSETGRGSYNSPLHF. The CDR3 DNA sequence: TGTGCCAGCAGCGAGACAGGGCGCGGCTCCTATAATTCACCCCTCCACTTT.

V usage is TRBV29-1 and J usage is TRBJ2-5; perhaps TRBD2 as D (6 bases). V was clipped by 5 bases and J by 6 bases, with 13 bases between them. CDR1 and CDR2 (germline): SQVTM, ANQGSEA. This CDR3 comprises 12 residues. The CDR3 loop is CSVISGEKTQYF. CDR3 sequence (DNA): TGCAGCGTTATTTCGGGGGAAAAGACCCAGTACTTC.

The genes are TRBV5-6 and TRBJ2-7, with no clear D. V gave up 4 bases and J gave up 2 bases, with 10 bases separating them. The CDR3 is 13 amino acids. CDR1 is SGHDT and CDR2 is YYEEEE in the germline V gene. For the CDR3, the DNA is TGTGCCAGCAGCCGGTGGGCCACCTACGAGCAGTACTTC. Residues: CASSRWATYEQYF.

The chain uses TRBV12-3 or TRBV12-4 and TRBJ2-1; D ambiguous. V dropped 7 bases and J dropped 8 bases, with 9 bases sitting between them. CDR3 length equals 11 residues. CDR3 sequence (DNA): TGTGCCAGCACTGGGAACGATGAGCAGTTCTTC. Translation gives CASTGNDEQFF.

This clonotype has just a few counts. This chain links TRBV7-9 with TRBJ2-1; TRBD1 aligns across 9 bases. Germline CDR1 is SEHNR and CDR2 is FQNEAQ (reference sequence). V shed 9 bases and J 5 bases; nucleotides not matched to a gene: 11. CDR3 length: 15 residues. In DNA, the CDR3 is TGTGCCAGTAAGACCGGGACAGGGATTCACAATGAGCAGTTCTTC. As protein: CASKTGTGIHNEQFF.

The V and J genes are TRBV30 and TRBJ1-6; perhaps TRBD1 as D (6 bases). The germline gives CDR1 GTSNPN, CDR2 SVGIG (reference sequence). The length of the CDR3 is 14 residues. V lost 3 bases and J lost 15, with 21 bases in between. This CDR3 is CAWRNWQGQKDLHF. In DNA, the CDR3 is TGTGCCTGGAGGAATTGGCAGGGACAAAAGGACCTCCACTTT.

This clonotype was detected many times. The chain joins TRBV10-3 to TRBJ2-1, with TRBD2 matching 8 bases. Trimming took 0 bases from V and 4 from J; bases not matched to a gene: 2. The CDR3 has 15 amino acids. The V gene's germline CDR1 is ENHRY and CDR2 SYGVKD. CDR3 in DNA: TGTGCCATCAGTGAGTCCCCTAGCGGGTACAATGAGCAGTTCTTC. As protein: CAISESPSGYNEQFF.

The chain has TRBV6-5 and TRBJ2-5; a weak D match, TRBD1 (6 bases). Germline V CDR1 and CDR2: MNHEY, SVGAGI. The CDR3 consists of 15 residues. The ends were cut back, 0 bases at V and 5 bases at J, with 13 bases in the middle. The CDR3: CASSYSAGVGETQYF. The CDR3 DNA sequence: TGTGCCAGCAGTTACTCCGCAGGGGTAGGGGAGACCCAGTACTTC.

The CDR3, as DNA: TGTGCCAGCAGTCCGGGACAGGGACTCTCTGGGGCCAACGTCCTGACTTTC. Protein: CASSPGQGLSGANVLTF. This chain links TRBV7-9 with TRBJ2-6; TRBD1 matches at 9 bases. The CDR3 sequence is 17 residues long. The germline V gene has CDR1 SEHNR and CDR2 FQNEAQ (reference sequence). V lost 6 bases and J lost 0; bases outside the gene matches: 6.

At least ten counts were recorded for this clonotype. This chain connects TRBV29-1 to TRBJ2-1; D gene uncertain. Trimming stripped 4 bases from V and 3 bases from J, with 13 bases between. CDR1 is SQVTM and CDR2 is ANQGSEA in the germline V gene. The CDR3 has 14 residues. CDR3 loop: CSVVAPTNYNEQFF. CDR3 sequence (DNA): TGCAGCGTTGTGGCCCCGACAAACTACAATGAGCAGTTCTTC.

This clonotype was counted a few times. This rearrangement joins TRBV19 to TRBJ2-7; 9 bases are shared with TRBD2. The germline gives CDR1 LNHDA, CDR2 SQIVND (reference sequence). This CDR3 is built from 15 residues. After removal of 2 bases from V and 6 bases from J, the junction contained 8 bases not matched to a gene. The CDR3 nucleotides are TGTGCCAGTAGTATATTAGGAGCGGGAGGAAGCGAGCAGTACTTC. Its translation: CASSILGAGGSEQYF.

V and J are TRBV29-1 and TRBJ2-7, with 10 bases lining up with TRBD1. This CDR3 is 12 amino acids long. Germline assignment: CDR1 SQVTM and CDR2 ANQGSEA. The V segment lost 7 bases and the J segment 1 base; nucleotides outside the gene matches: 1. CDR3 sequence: CSAGQGSYEQYF. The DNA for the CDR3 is TGCAGCGCGGGACAGGGGTCCTACGAGCAGTACTTC.

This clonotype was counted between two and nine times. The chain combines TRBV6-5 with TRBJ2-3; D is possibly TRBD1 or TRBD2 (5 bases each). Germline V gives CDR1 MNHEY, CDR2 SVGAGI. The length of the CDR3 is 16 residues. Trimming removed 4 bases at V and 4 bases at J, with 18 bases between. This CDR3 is CASSSPGTLRADTQYF. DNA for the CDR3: TGTGCCAGCAGTTCCCCCGGGACGCTGAGGGCAGATACGCAGTATTTT.

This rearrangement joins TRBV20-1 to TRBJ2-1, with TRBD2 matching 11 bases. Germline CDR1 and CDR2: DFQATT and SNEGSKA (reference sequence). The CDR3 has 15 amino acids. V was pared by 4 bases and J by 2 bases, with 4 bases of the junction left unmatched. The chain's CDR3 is CSANPLAGAYNEQFF. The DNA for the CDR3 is TGCAGTGCTAATCCACTAGCGGGAGCCTACAATGAGCAGTTCTTC.

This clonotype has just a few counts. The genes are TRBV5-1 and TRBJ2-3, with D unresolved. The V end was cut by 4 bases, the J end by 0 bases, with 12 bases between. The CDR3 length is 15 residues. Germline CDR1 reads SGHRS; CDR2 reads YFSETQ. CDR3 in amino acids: CASSAQSLSTDTQYF. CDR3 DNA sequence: TGCGCCAGCAGCGCACAGTCATTAAGCACAGATACGCAGTATTTT.